This T cell receptor beta chain emerged from a study of CD4+ T cells in melanoma. Study results and limitations: A reported correlation linked neoantigen-specific CD4+ T cells to CD8+, macrophage and B cell function. Reportedly, melanoma neoantigen-specific CD4+ T cells showed varied differentiation states.

On this clone itself: Its antigen is currently unknown.

Germline V gene lookup returns CDR1 SGDLS and CDR2 YYNGEE. Trimming left V 3 bases short and J 7 bases short, with 5 bases between. The CDR3 is made up of 11 amino acids. Clones were sequenced by immunoSEQ multiplex PCR, and TCRdb holds only the in-frame ones, with some missing. The table records 55,000 or so clones, 55% to 75% of them present only once. This TCR derives from a human donor with melanoma. The sequencing input was tumor tissue. V usage is TRBV9 and J usage is TRBJ2-1; no clear D. CDR3 coding DNA: TGTGCCAGCAGCGGAACGAATGAGCAGTTCTTC. It is translated as CASSGTNEQFF.